The rows below give T cell receptor beta chains drawn from one sample of a study of blood T cell repertoires in COVID-19. This table comes from immunoSEQ multiplex PCR, and its TCRdb copy is limited to in-frame clones, with some not included. The sample has fewer than 150,000 clones; just over 85% are singletons. Sequencing used peripheral blood. The receptors derive from a woman aged 50 to 60 with active or convalescent COVID-19. The CDR3 runs from the conserved cysteine through the conserved F or W. D genes are given only for firm matches. Some rows have no size entry. The others give once, few or many, or a class for an expanded clone.

>TRBJ1-5|TRBD1|NA|TRBV19
TGTGCCACGGGGGCAGGGGGGACTCAGCCCCAGCATTTT
CATGAGGTQPQHF
>TRBJ2-3|NA|NA|TRBV19
TGTGCCAGTAGTCCCCAGGGGCAAGATACGCAGTATTTT
CASSPQGQDTQYF
>TRBJ2-5|NA|once|TRBV9
TGTGCCAGCAGCGTAGAGGCAGGACTCCTAGAGACCCAGTACTTC
CASSVEAGLLETQYF
>TRBJ1-2|NA|NA|TRBV10-3
TGTGCCATCAGTGATGCAAACAGGGAATCAACTTCTTTC
CAISDANRESTSF
>TRBJ1-3|NA|NA|TRBV6-5
TGTGCCAGCAGATATCGCTCTGGAAACACCATATATTTT
CASRYRSGNTIYF
>TRBJ2-5|NA|NA|TRBV19
TGTGCCAGTAGTATCTACAGGGCAGAGACCCAGTACTTC
CASSIYRAETQYF
>TRBJ1-5|TRBD1|NA|TRBV18
TGTGCCAGCTCACCGGGACAGGGGCAACAGCCCCAGCATTTT
CASSPGQGQQPQHF
>TRBJ2-1|NA|NA|TRBV30
TGTGCCTGGAGAAACAGGGGGGGCTACAATGAGCAGTTCTTC
CAWRNRGGYNEQFF
>TRBJ2-2|NA|once|TRBV5-1
TGCGCCAGCAGCTTGGGCTCCGGGACTTTCACCGGGGAGCTGTTTTTT
CASSLGSGTFTGELFF
>TRBJ2-5|TRBD2|NA|TRBV7-2
TGTGCCAGCAGCTTCGGGACTAGCGGGAGCCAAGAGACCCAGTACTTC
CASSFGTSGSQETQYF
>TRBJ1-4|NA|once|TRBV2
TGTGCCAGCAGTGACTGGCAGGGTGCAACTAATGAAAAACTGTTTTTT
CASSDWQGATNEKLFF
>TRBJ1-2|NA|NA|TRBV21-1
TGTGCCAGCAGCGCACGAACCGGGGACAGGGTCTATGGCTACACCTTC
CASSARTGDRVYGYTF
>TRBJ1-3|TRBD1|NA|TRBV4-1
TGCGCCAGCAGCCAAGATCTGCGGCTACTTAAGGGACAGCCTGGAAACACCATATATTTT
CASSQDLRLLKGQPGNTIYF
>TRBJ2-3|TRBD2|NA|TRBV25-1
TGTGCCAGCAGAAGTCGGGGAGGGTCAGATACGCAGTATTTT
CASRSRGGSDTQYF
>TRBJ2-3|NA|NA|TRBV18
TGTGCCAGCTCATCCCGAGATACGCAGTATTTT
CASSSRDTQYF
>TRBJ1-2|TRBD1|NA|TRBV7-9
TGTGCCAGCAGCTCAGACAGGGGAAGCTATGGCTACACCTTC
CASSSDRGSYGYTF
>TRBJ2-5|NA|NA|TRBV20-1
TGCAGTGCTAGTTCCCAGGGCGCTCGGGAGACCCAGTACTTC
CSASSQGARETQYF
>TRBJ2-1|NA|NA|TRBV28
TGTGCCAGCAGAACCTCCGGAGGGCCGGGGGAGCAGTTCTTC
CASRTSGGPGEQFF
>TRBJ1-5|TRBD1|NA|TRBV7-2
TGTGCCAGCAGCTTCAATCCGGGACAGGGATACCAGCCCCAGCATTTT
CASSFNPGQGYQPQHF
>TRBJ1-4|NA|once|TRBV6-5
TGTGCCAGCAGTTATACAACTAATGAAAAACTGTTTTTT
CASSYTTNEKLFF
>TRBJ2-5|NA|NA|TRBV28
TGTGCCAGCAGTTTTGCAGGCCTTTCAGAGACCCAGTACTTC
CASSFAGLSETQYF